This T cell receptor (beta chain) was recorded in a study of T cell changes during pregnancy in multiple sclerosis. Trimming removed 5 bases from V and 6 bases from J, with 13 bases in between. The CDR3 is 13 amino acids. Germline V lookup: CDR1 SEHNR, CDR2 FQNEAQ (reference sequence). Data came from immunoSEQ multiplex PCR; TCRdb stores just in-frame clones and leaves some out. Of roughly 38,000 clones in the sample, more than 90% were seen once. The material was CD4+ T cells from peripheral blood mononuclear cells, obtained after pregnancy. The TCR originated in a female donor in good health, enrolled as a control in a pregnancy study. This chain uses TRBV7-9 with TRBJ1-2, with D perhaps TRBD1 (6 bases). CDR3 nucleotides: TGTGCCAGCAGCCGCGGACAGATTGATGGCTACACCTTC. Amino acids: CASSRGQIDGYTF. The full variable domain, rest sourced from reference TRBV7-9 and TRBJ1-2, is DTGVSQNPRHKITKRGQNVTFRCDPISEHNRLYWYRQTLGQGPEFLTYFQNEAQLEKSRLLSDRFSAERPKGSFSTLEIQRTEQGDSAMYLCASSRGQIDGYTFGSGTRLTVV.